This TCR beta chain is from a study of a mutant IDH1 vaccine in newly diagnosed glioma. In the study overall: Initiation of the vaccine course occurred 4-6 weeks after radiotherapy alone, or alongside temozolomide cycles.

This sample's time point: week 11, during vaccination. Alongside topical imiquimod, each dose of vaccine comprised 300 ug of mutant IDH1 20-mer peptide. The germline V gene encodes CDR1 KGHSH and CDR2 LQKENI. V gave up 3 bases and J gave up 0 bases, with 8 bases separating them. This CDR3 contains 14 residues. Comments on this clone: The antigen is undetermined.

Data came from immunoSEQ multiplex PCR; TCRdb stores just in-frame clones and leaves some out. Of some 60,000 clones in the sample, around 80% were seen once. The chain uses TRBV18 and TRBJ1-1; D is unclear. Sequences were derived from PBMCs, sampled from a glioma patient whose treatment included an IDH1 peptide vaccine. The receptor comes from a man aged 30 to 39 with glioma. CDR3 nucleotides: TGTGCCAGCTCACCGGGCAGCATGAACACTGAAGCTTTCTTT. This encodes CASSPGSMNTEAFF.